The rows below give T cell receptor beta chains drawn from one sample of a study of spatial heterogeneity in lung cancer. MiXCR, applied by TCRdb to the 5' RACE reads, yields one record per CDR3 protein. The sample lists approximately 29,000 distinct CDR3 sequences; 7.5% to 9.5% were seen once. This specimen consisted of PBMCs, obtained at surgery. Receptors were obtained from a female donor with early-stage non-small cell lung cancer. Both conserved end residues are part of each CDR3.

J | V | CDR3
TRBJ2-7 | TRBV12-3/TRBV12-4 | CASSTGRLAGVHEQYF
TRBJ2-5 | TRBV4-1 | CASSQAAGTHRDQYF
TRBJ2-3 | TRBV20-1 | CSAPILAGMRTDTQYF
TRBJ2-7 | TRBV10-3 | CAISESSGDEQYF
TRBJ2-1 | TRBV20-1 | CSARGERFSYNEQFF
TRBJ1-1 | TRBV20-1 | CSALGGAANTEAFF
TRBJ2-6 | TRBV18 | CASSPGTSGANVLTF
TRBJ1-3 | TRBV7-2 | CASSSRTAGNTIYF
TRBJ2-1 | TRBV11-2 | CASSLGVRRVHNEQFF
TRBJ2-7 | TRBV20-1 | CSARQGQYEQYF
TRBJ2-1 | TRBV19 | CASSVAAGGNEQFF
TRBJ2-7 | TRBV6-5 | CASSYSILRGTYEQYF
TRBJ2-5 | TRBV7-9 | CASNRSGSSETQYF
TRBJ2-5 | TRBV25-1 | CASSPAGAGSQETQYF
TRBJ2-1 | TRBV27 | CASSTGTEHYNEQFF